What follows is one T cell receptor beta chain and its context. The target of this receptor is not known. Base qualities are not provided; no much larger clone lies one nucleotide away. This sample was included in a study of blood T cell repertoires in COVID-19 (dated by TCRdb to the early 2020s). Regarding the research as a whole: Collaborator samples came from the United States, Italy and Spain and covered acute and convalescent phases of COVID-19. The repertoires were made available in a free public database intended to serve as a resource for research on the immune response to SARS-CoV-2. Sample metadata almost always included a de-identified subject ID, COVID-19 status, age in years and sex. Deeply sampled blood TCRbeta repertoires from subjects exposed to, actively infected with, or recovered from COVID-19 were included in the dataset. HLA class I and class II types, where available, came from metadata supplied by the sample provider rather than from assay-based typing. Samples were obtained from the ongoing ImmuneRACE study (first 160 participants) and from roughly 1,300 subjects provided by 6 global collaborators. The prospective study material was composed of cDNA or gDNA derived from T cells, B-cell-depleted T cells, or PBMCs.

Reading from cysteine to phenylalanine, the CDR3 counts 18 amino acids. Only CDR3 DNA remains: 54 bases, in frame from the first base. A distance of 18 bases separates the germline ends of V and J, which lose 3 bases and 0 bases respectively. Taken from the germline V gene, the CDR1 and CDR2 loops are SGHRS and YFSETQ. One collaborating source in Seattle enrolled patients during active infection and followed them longitudinally through the course of disease. Collaborating institutions collected whole blood in K2EDTA tubes following their own protocols. For TCRbeta analysis, collaborator samples were shipped as frozen whole blood, as isolated PBMCs, or as DNA extracted from either sample type. The investigation overall reported the following: How much clinical and demographic metadata was included differed by source and by participant, and the metadata was provided uncurated.

TCRbeta CDR3 regions were amplified from genomic DNA by means of the immunoSEQ Assay, a bias-controlled multiplex PCR. The paper's processing steps were these. Nucleated cell counts per sample were estimated from amplification of reference gene primers within the assay. Sequence reads were collapsed and filtered to measure the absolute abundance of every unique TCRbeta CDR3 rearrangement. Productive Simpson clonality was computed per sample as the square root of Simpson's diversity index over productive rearrangements. TCRdb took over this immuneACCESS table, retaining in-frame rearrangements with V and J assigned. Such tables are incomplete; in checked studies, under half of the missing clones stem from an unresolved V gene, and the remainder is unexplained. For V, J and clone size, that table is used; D and trimming come from the DNA. This sample holds about 170,000 clones; 84% were observed only once. The ten largest clonotypes hold less than 3% of the sample.

Sequenced sample: peripheral blood. This TCR derives from a woman older than 75 with COVID-19, enrolled during active disease. The chain joins TRBV5-1 to TRBJ2-2; TRBD2 is a possible D gene, resting on 5 matching bases. The DNA reads as follows: TGCGCCAGCAGCTATACGACCCCAGCGGCGACGAACACCGGGGAGCTGTTTTTT. It codes for CASSYTTPAATNTGELFF.